The 13 T cell receptor beta chains below all came from one sample that was sequenced in a study of cytomegalovirus exposure and HLA in healthy donors. The PCR was carried out with 60 Vbeta primers and 13 Jbeta primers. Repertoires were generated with immunoSEQ multiplex PCR, while TCRdb's copy carries only in-frame clones and drops some. The sample contains about 120,000 clones, roughly 66% of which appear only once. Sample: PBMCs. The receptors were sampled from a woman aged 30 to 39 in good health and CMV-seronegative.

V gene TRBV7-9 combines with J gene TRBJ1-2; 10 nucleotides match TRBD1. Per germline, CDR1 SEHNR and CDR2 FQNEAQ (reference sequence). CDR3 length equals 17 residues. V dropped 4 bases and J dropped 8; count of bases not matched to a gene: 16. The CDR3 DNA is TGTGCCAGCAGCTATCCACCGGGACAGGGGCTCAAGGGAGGCTACACCTTC. It yields the protein CASSYPPGQGLKGGYTF.

The rearrangement joins TRBV5-4 to TRBJ2-5; TRBD2 is a possible D gene (5 bases). This CDR3 is built from 13 residues. V was trimmed by 1 base and J by 5 bases, leaving 9 bases between them. Germline CDR1 SGHNT, CDR2 YYREEE (reference sequence). The chain's CDR3 is CASSLYGGETQYF. CDR3 coding DNA: TGTGCCAGCAGCTTGTATGGCGGGGAGACCCAGTACTTC.

The chain recombines TRBV5-1 with TRBJ2-2; the match to TRBD2 covers 8 bases. V shed 0 bases and J 4 bases; nucleotides not matched to a gene: 5. The CDR3 contains 16 residues. Germline CDR1 reads SGHRS; CDR2 reads YFSETQ. The CDR3 reads CASSLAAGVGTGELFF. CDR3 nucleotides: TGCGCCAGCAGCTTGGCAGCGGGAGTGGGCACCGGGGAGCTGTTTTTT.

The V call is TRBV19, the J call TRBJ2-3, with D unclear. The CDR3 length is 13 residues. Trimming stripped 3 bases from V and 5 bases from J, with 9 bases between. Looked up from germline, CDR1 is LNHDA and CDR2 is SQIVND (reference sequence). The CDR3 region is CASSIMIRDTQYF. In DNA, the CDR3 is TGTGCCAGTAGTATTATGATCAGAGATACGCAGTATTTT. The full variable domain, its missing parts supplied by reference TRBV19 and TRBJ2-3, is DGGITQSPKYLFRKEGQNVTLSCEQNLNHDAMYWYRQDPGQGLRLIYYSQIVNDFQKGDIAEGYSVSREKKESFPLTVTSAQKNPTAFYLCASSIMIRDTQYFGPGTRLTVL.

This clone has only a few counts. V and J are TRBV6-5 and TRBJ2-5; 7 bases map to TRBD1. The J call may be in error: the DNA end matches TRBJ2-7 better. The CDR3 length is 14 residues. Germline V CDR1 and CDR2: MNHEY, SVGAGI. The CDR3 protein is CASSYSNRGYEQYF. The CDR3 DNA reads as TGTGCCAGCAGTTACTCGAACAGGGGATACGAGCAGTACTTC.

This clone occurred once. DNA of the CDR3: TGTGCCAGCAGCTTAGACGGGGACAGTTACACTGAAGCTTTCTTT. Its protein product is CASSLDGDSYTEAFF. The chain links TRBV7-6 to TRBJ1-1; 7 bases align to TRBD1. The CDR3 covers 15 residues. CDR1 and CDR2 from the germline V gene are SGHVS and FNYEAQ. V lost 1 base to trimming and J lost 3 bases; unmatched junction nucleotides: 5.

The J gene is TRBJ2-7, the V gene TRBV6-6; 8 nucleotides match TRBD1. CDR1 MNHNY and CDR2 SVGAGI come from the germline V gene (reference sequence). V trimming: 5 bases; J trimming: 1 base; junction bases outside the gene matches: 7. The CDR3 is 15 amino acids. CDR3 DNA: TGTGCCAGCAGTCGGACAGGGACCGGTTCCTACGAGCAGTACTTC. This gives the protein CASSRTGTGSYEQYF.

This clone has more than one count but fewer than ten. V and J are TRBV27 and TRBJ1-2; TRBD1 matches at 7 bases. With 6 bases clipped from V and 2 bases from J, the junction kept 9 bases outside the gene matches. The length of the CDR3 is 15 residues. Germline-derived CDR1 and CDR2 are MNHEY and SMNVEV (reference sequence). The CDR3 DNA reads TGTGCCAGCAGATCCGCCGGGACAGCGAACTATGGCTACACCTTC. Protein: CASRSAGTANYGYTF.

The chain carries TRBV13 and TRBJ1-1; D unclear. The CDR3 extends over 14 amino acids. Looked up from germline, CDR1 is PRHDT and CDR2 is FYEKMQ (reference sequence). V lost 1 base to trimming and J lost 1 base, with 7 bases between them. Here the CDR3 reads CASSLALPNTEAFF. DNA of the CDR3: TGTGCCAGCAGCTTAGCTCTACCGAACACTGAAGCTTTCTTT.

A few counts support this clone. This chain connects TRBV28 to TRBJ2-7, with a tentative D call TRBD1 (6 bases). The CDR3 is 14 amino acids. With 6 bases removed from V and 6 bases from J, the gap between germline ends came to 18 bases. CDR1 MDHEN and CDR2 SYDVKM come from the germline V gene. CDR3 sequence reads: CASRSSDRWVEQYF. CDR3 nucleotides: TGTGCCAGCAGATCCTCTGACAGGTGGGTCGAGCAGTACTTC.

The rearrangement uses TRBV27 and TRBJ2-3; 9 bases match TRBD2. The CDR3 is 18 residues long. V was clipped by 4 bases and J by 0 bases; unmatched bases: 11. CDR1 and CDR2 from the germline V gene are MNHEY and SMNVEV (reference sequence). CDR3 bases: TGTGCCAGCAGTTCCCCCACGCGGGAGGGCTACAGCACAGATACGCAGTATTTT. Translated: CASSSPTREGYSTDTQYF.

The chain recombines TRBV28 with TRBJ1-4; D call uncertain. Per germline, CDR1 MDHEN and CDR2 SYDVKM. V was shortened by 5 bases and J by 7 bases, with 8 bases between the two germline ends. This CDR3 region has 12 residues. The CDR3 coding sequence is TGTGCCAGCAGTGCATCAGTTGAAAAACTGTTTTTT. This encodes CASSASVEKLFF.

The V and J genes are TRBV18 and TRBJ2-5; possibly TRBD1 for D (5 bases). Trimming removed 0 bases from V and 0 bases from J, with 11 bases in between. Germline V gene sequence: CDR1 KGHSH, CDR2 LQKENI. CDR3 size: 16 residues. CDR3 DNA sequence: TGTGCCAGCTCACCACCGTCGGCAGGGTACCAAGAGACCCAGTACTTC. It codes for CASSPPSAGYQETQYF.